The 12 T cell receptor beta chains listed next were all sequenced from one sample in a study of control samples from healthy donors and cancer patients. Sequenced by immunoSEQ multiplex PCR; TCRdb stores in-frame clones only, minus some. Among 46,000 or so clones listed, just over 90% were seen once. Specimen: PBMCs. The receptors were sampled from a man aged 30 to 39 with colorectal cancer.

The chain carries TRBV3-1 (or the pseudogene TRBV3-2) and TRBJ1-5; 7 bases line up with TRBD1. This CDR3 is built from 15 residues. Germline lookup yields CDR1 LGHDT and CDR2 YNNKEL (reference sequence). After removal of 4 bases from V and 9 bases from J, the junction contained 12 bases not matched to a gene. The CDR3 DNA reads TGTGCCAGCAGCCCGCCACAGGGGAGCTCACTGCCCCAGCATTTT. This translates into CASSPPQGSSLPQHF.

The chain has TRBV12-3 or TRBV12-4 and TRBJ1-2; maybe TRBD1 (5 bases). V gave up 1 base and J gave up 4 bases, with 7 bases separating them. The CDR3 runs to 13 residues. The CDR3 is CASSLGQGYGYTF. In DNA form, the CDR3 reads TGTGCCAGCAGTTTAGGGCAGGGCTATGGCTACACCTTC.

This clone was counted between two and nine times. The chain recombines TRBV2 with TRBJ2-1, with D uncertain. V was trimmed by 5 bases and J by 5 bases, leaving 10 bases between them. The CDR3 runs to 13 residues. The V gene's germline CDR1 is SNHLY and CDR2 FYNNEI. The CDR3 is CASSPISNNEQFF. The CDR3 region has the DNA TGTGCCAGCAGTCCAATATCTAACAATGAGCAGTTCTTC.

The rearrangement joins TRBV21-1 to TRBJ2-7; the tabulated D call, TRBD2, remains unverified against the DNA. TRBV21-1 is given as a pseudogene. This CDR3 is built from 15 residues. CDR3 protein: CASSKARTSGDEQYV. The CDR3 bases are TGTGCCAGCAGCAAAGCCCGGACTAGCGGCGACGAGCAGTACGTC.

The chain carries TRBV6-1 and TRBJ2-7, with D uncertain. This CDR3 is built from 14 residues. In germline, CDR1 is MNHNS, CDR2 SASEGT. V was shortened by 3 bases and J by 3 bases, with 12 bases between the two germline ends. The CDR3 protein is CASSEWQANYEQYV. CDR3 nucleotides: TGTGCCAGCAGTGAGTGGCAGGCTAACTACGAGCAGTACGTC.

This rearrangement joins TRBV10-3 to TRBJ2-2; a weak D match, TRBD1 (5 bases). This CDR3 has 12 amino acids. Germline V gives CDR1 ENHRY, CDR2 SYGVKD. Trimming removed 6 bases from V and 3 bases from J, with 5 bases in between. CDR3 in DNA: TGTGCCATCAGAGGGGACACCGGGGAGCTGTTTTTT. This translates into CAIRGDTGELFF.

The genes are TRBV11-2 and TRBJ1-3; D is undetermined. Trimming removed 5 bases from V and 8 bases from J, with 13 bases in between. The CDR3 spans 13 residues. Germline CDR1 reads SGHAT; CDR2 reads FQNNGV. In DNA, the CDR3 is TGTGCCAGCAGCCCGGGCCCGTGGGACACCATATATTTT. Amino acid sequence: CASSPGPWDTIYF.

The V call is TRBV5-6, the J call TRBJ2-3, with D hard to call. Per germline, CDR1 SGHDT and CDR2 YYEEEE. The CDR3 totals 16 residues. Trimming stripped 2 bases from V and 1 base from J, with 14 bases between. The CDR3 here is CASSFITETRTDTQYF. CDR3 DNA sequence: TGTGCCAGCAGCTTTATTACAGAGACACGCACAGATACGCAGTATTTT.

This rearrangement joins TRBV7-8 to TRBJ2-1; D gene uncertain. Germline assignment: CDR1 SGHVS and CDR2 FQNEAQ. The V end lost 3 bases, the J end lost 5 bases, and 14 bases lay between the germline ends. There are 15 residues in the CDR3. CDR3 in amino acids: CASSFAGRLDNEQFF. CDR3 in DNA: TGTGCCAGCAGCTTTGCCGGACGATTGGACAATGAGCAGTTCTTC.

This clone was seen a few times. V is TRBV27 and J is TRBJ2-3; D perhaps matches TRBD1 (5 bases). Deletions cut 2 bases from V and 5 bases from J, with 8 bases between. The germline gives CDR1 MNHEY, CDR2 SMNVEV (reference sequence). The CDR3 extends over 13 amino acids. CDR3 bases: TGTGCCAGCAGTTTAAATAGGGGAGATACGCAGTATTTT. Its translation: CASSLNRGDTQYF.

The chain is built from TRBV2 and TRBJ1-6; tentatively, D is TRBD1 (5 bases). The CDR3 runs to 18 residues. The V end was cut by 8 bases, the J end by 0 bases, with 20 bases between. In germline, CDR1 is SNHLY, CDR2 FYNNEI. The CDR3 is CASLTPAQGDSYNSPLHF. The DNA of the CDR3 is TGTGCCAGCTTAACACCGGCCCAGGGCGACTCCTATAATTCACCCCTCCACTTT. The full variable domain, in which reference TRBV2 and TRBJ1-6 provide the parts outside the CDR3, is EPEVTQTPSHQVTQMGQEVILRCVPISNHLYFYWYRQILGQKVEFLVSFYNNEISEKSEIFDDQFSVERPDGSNFTLKIRSTKLEDSAMYFCASLTPAQGDSYNSPLHFGNGTRLTVT.

The chain links TRBV6-1 to TRBJ1-5; the D gene is possibly TRBD1 (6 bases). The germline gives CDR1 MNHNS, CDR2 SASEGT. V was clipped by 2 bases and J by 5 bases, with 7 bases between them. The CDR3 extends over 13 amino acids. CDR3 residues: CASSENRDQPQHF. In DNA form, the CDR3 reads TGTGCCAGCAGTGAAAACAGGGATCAGCCCCAGCATTTT.